This paragraph covers one T cell receptor beta chain sequence. Its antigen is not identified. The germline CDR1 and CDR2 sequences are SEHNR and FQNEAQ (reference sequence). J gave up 1 base and V 4 bases, and 7 bases lay outside the gene matches. The CDR3 totals 17 residues. This sample stems from a study of vaccination effects on CD4 cells after COVID-19. Clones were sequenced by immunoSEQ multiplex PCR, and TCRdb holds only the in-frame ones, with some missing. The sample lists about 46,000 clones, 65% to 75% occurring once. Sequencing in the ViraFEST assay came after antigen-specific CD4+ T cells had been expanded with viral peptide pools, which were used to stimulate PBMC. Isolating CD4+ T cells followed approximately ten days of culture. It was two doses of either the BNT162b2 or mRNA-1273 vaccine that participants received.

The sequence came from a human donor who received a COVID-19 vaccine. This chain uses TRBV7-9 with TRBJ1-1; TRBD1 matches at 12 bases. The sequencing here drew on CD4+ T cells from PBMCs cultured with HCoV-OC43 spike peptides, taken after COVID-19 vaccination. This sample's subset: HCoV-OC43 spike overlapping peptide pool stimulation. CDR3 in DNA: TGTGCCAGCAGCTGGGACAGGGGGCGCAGAACGAACACTGAAGCTTTCTTT. This codes for CASSWDRGRRTNTEAFF.